These 8 T cell receptor beta chains share one sample of origin, sequenced in a study of T cell repertoires in cytomegalovirus infection. Using its own MiXCR run on the reads, TCRdb lists one record per CDR3 protein. This table holds around 630,000 distinct CDR3 sequences, approximately 25% found once. The sample was CD8+ T cells from PBMCs. Receptor source: a human donor in good health (CMV status not recorded). Some clones in this sample may be carry-over from other donors' samples.

This chain joins TRBV14 and TRBJ2-3; 8 nucleotides line up with TRBD1. Trimming removed 4 bases from V and 0 bases from J; junction bases left unmatched: 6. The CDR3 contains 16 residues. The germline gives CDR1 SGHDN, CDR2 FVKESK. The CDR3, as DNA: TGTGCCAGCAGCCGCGTCAGGGGGCTCAGCACAGATACGCAGTATTTT. Translation gives CASSRVRGLSTDTQYF.

This rearrangement joins TRBV2 to TRBJ1-2; 9 bases are a match to TRBD1. The CDR3 consists of 17 residues. Unmatched junction bases numbered 13, after V lost 5 bases and J lost 3 bases. CDR1 and CDR2 (germline): SNHLY, FYNNEI. CDR3 sequence reads: CASSTEGQGRKDYGYTF. As DNA, the CDR3 is TGTGCCAGCAGTACCGAAGGACAGGGGAGAAAGGACTATGGCTACACCTTC. Drawing the rest from reference TRBV2 and TRBJ1-2, the complete variable domain is EPEVTQTPSHQVTQMGQEVILRCVPISNHLYFYWYRQILGQKVEFLVSFYNNEISEKSEIFDDQFSVERPDGSNFTLKIRSTKLEDSAMYFCASSTEGQGRKDYGYTFGSGTRLTVV.

This clonotype was seen a handful of times. The V gene is TRBV4-2, the J gene TRBJ1-1; D might be TRBD1 (6 bases). The CDR3 spans 17 residues. CDR1 and CDR2 from the germline V gene are LGHNA and YNFKEQ. Trimming shortened V by 4 bases and J by 2 bases, and 20 bases separated the two germline ends. The CDR3, as DNA: TGTGCCAGCAGCCTTGGACACCGGGACATTTCTAACACTGAAGCTTTCTTT. This translates into CASSLGHRDISNTEAFF.

V usage is TRBV13 and J usage is TRBJ1-4; tentatively, D is TRBD1 (5 bases). V dropped 1 base and J dropped 5 bases, with 14 bases sitting between them. The germline V gene has CDR1 PRHDT and CDR2 FYEKMQ (reference sequence). The CDR3 runs 16 residues. This chain's CDR3 is CASSLADSHANEKLFF. The CDR3 nucleotides are TGTGCCAGCAGCTTAGCCGACAGTCACGCAAATGAAAAACTGTTTTTT.

The chain joins TRBV20-1 to TRBJ2-1, with 9 bases that match TRBD2. The CDR3 sequence is 16 residues long. The junction had 12 bases not matched to a gene; V was cut back by 0 bases and J by 9 bases. The germline V gene has CDR1 DFQATT and CDR2 SNEGSKA (reference sequence). The CDR3 DNA reads TGCAGTGCTAGAGATTTAGCGGGGGCACCAGCCAGTGAGCAGTTCTTC. Its translation is CSARDLAGAPASEQFF.

This clonotype was found many times. The chain has TRBV7-8 and TRBJ2-5, with TRBD2 matching over 7 bases. The V gene end was trimmed by 5 bases and the J gene end by 5 bases; junction bases not matched to a gene: 11. The CDR3 is made up of 15 amino acids. Germline V gene lookup returns CDR1 SGHVS and CDR2 FQNEAQ. This chain's CDR3 is CASSPRTSEGETQYF. CDR3 nucleotide sequence: TGTGCCAGCAGCCCGCGGACTAGTGAGGGGGAGACCCAGTACTTC.

In this sample, this clonotype turned up many times. The chain is built from TRBV11-3 and TRBJ2-4, with unresolved D. This CDR3 region has 13 residues. Trimming stripped 2 bases from V and 6 bases from J, with 8 bases between. Germline CDR1 SGHNT, CDR2 YENEEA. The CDR3, as DNA: TGTGCCAGCAGCTTAAGCTCATCAAACATTCAGTACTTC. Amino acids: CASSLSSSNIQYF.

With respect to this clonotype: Mismatch with germline at one junction end may stem from a read error. The chain combines TRBV4-1 with TRBJ2-7; the match to TRBD1 covers 9 bases. The germline V gene encodes CDR1 MGHRA and CDR2 YSYEKL. CDR3 size: 15 residues. The CDR3 DNA follows: TGCGCCAACAGCCAAGATAGGGACAGGGCATACGAGCAGTACTTC. Amino acids: CANSQDRDRAYEQYF.